The 24 T cell receptor beta chains below were found in one sample sequenced in a study of shared clonotypes between healthy human individuals. The assay was immunoSEQ multiplex PCR, and TCRdb's table has in-frame clones only and misses some. This table has over 2 million clones, 85% to 95% appearing once. Sequencing was performed on naive CD4+ T cells from PBMCs. Subset reported: CD45RA+ positively selected. The receptors originated from a man younger than 35 in good health. Some clones in this sample may be carry-over from other donors' samples.

The chain carries TRBV4-2 and TRBJ1-1; D is ambiguous. The ends were cut back, 1 base at V and 4 bases at J, with 19 bases in the middle. Germline V gives CDR1 LGHNA, CDR2 YNFKEQ. This CDR3 spans 17 amino acids. The CDR3 DNA follows: TGTGCCAGCAGCCAAGCTGCGACCCAAGTTAGTTCCACTGAAGCTTTCTTT. Amino acid sequence: CASSQAATQVSSTEAFF.

The gene calls are TRBV9 and TRBJ2-1, with D tentatively TRBD1 or TRBD2 (5 bases each). Germline loops: CDR1 SGDLS, CDR2 YYNGEE. V shed 4 bases and J shed 0 bases, with 20 bases lying between them. This CDR3 is built from 18 residues. CDR3 sequence reads: CASSPRKGRLNSYNEQFF. CDR3 nucleotide sequence: TGTGCCAGCAGCCCTAGAAAGGGGAGACTGAACTCCTACAATGAGCAGTTCTTC. The full variable domain, completed using reference TRBV9 and TRBJ2-1, is DSGVTQTPKHLITATGQRVTLRCSPRSGDLSVYWYQQSLDQGLQFLIQYYNGEERAKGNILERFSAQQFPDLHSELNLSSLELGDSALYFCASSPRKGRLNSYNEQFFGPGTRLTVL.

The J gene is TRBJ2-5, the V gene TRBV5-4; D unclear. Germline lookup yields CDR1 SGHNT and CDR2 YYREEE (reference sequence). The length of the CDR3 is 13 residues. V gave up 2 bases and J gave up 5 bases, with 10 bases separating them. CDR3 in DNA: TGTGCCAGCAGCTTAGGCCCCCTCGAGACCCAGTACTTC. Its translation: CASSLGPLETQYF.

This clone appeared once. The CDR3 DNA sequence: TGTGCCAGCAGCTTAGTGCCCCAAACAAATGAGCAGTTCTTC. Translation: CASSLVPQTNEQFF. This chain uses TRBV11-3 with TRBJ2-1; D ambiguous. CDR1 and CDR2 from the germline V gene are SGHNT and YENEEA. V was trimmed by 1 base and J by 7 bases, leaving 11 bases between them. CDR3 length: 14 amino acids.

The chain links TRBV28 to TRBJ2-1, with D tentatively TRBD1 (6 bases). Germline CDR1 MDHEN, CDR2 SYDVKM. The CDR3 has 13 amino acids. Trimming removed 7 bases from V and 15 bases from J, with 22 bases in between. The CDR3 region is CASTTGAGARLFF. Here the CDR3 DNA reads TGTGCCAGCACCACCGGGGCAGGGGCCCGGCTGTTCTTC. The complete variable domain, with remaining parts taken from reference TRBV28 and TRBJ2-1, reads DVKVTQSSRYLVKRTGEKVFLECVQDMDHENMFWYRQDPGLGLRLIYFSYDVKMKEKGDIPEGYSVSREKKERFSLILESASTNQTSMYLCASTTGAGARLFFGPGTRLTVL.

This clone was counted a single time. Germline and junction disagree at one end, which may indicate a read error. V usage is TRBV6-5 and J usage is TRBJ1-2; D call uncertain. The CDR3 has 11 amino acids. Germline V gene lookup returns CDR1 MNHEY and CDR2 SVGAGI. In DNA form, the CDR3 reads TGTGTCAGCGGGGAGAACTATGGCTACACCTTC. This sequence encodes CVSGENYGYTF.

The V gene is TRBV25-1, the J gene TRBJ2-3; D is undetermined. Germline V gives CDR1 MGHDK, CDR2 SYGVNS. The CDR3 has 18 amino acids. V shed 1 base and J shed 0 bases, with 17 bases lying between them. The CDR3 region is CASSEWAPQGSSTDTQYF. CDR3 nucleotides: TGTGCCAGCAGTGAATGGGCTCCCCAAGGGTCTAGCACAGATACGCAGTATTTT.

This chain joins TRBV7-9 and TRBJ1-1, with TRBD1 as a possible D gene (6 bases). The CDR3 is made up of 12 amino acids. Between the trimmed V and J ends, which lost 2 bases and 11 bases, there was a span of 12 bases. Germline assignment: CDR1 SEHNR and CDR2 FQNEAQ (reference sequence). The CDR3 DNA is TGTGCCAGCAGCTTACTACGGCAGGGGGCTTTCTTT. This codes for CASSLLRQGAFF.

The rearrangement links TRBV10-2 to TRBJ2-1; D not resolved. Germline CDR1 is WSHSY and CDR2 is SAAADI. The CDR3 is 12 amino acids. Trimming pared 3 bases from V and 3 bases from J, leaving 3 bases between. Here the CDR3 DNA reads TGCGCCAGCAGTGACGTCTACAATGAGCAGTTCTTC. Translating gives CASSDVYNEQFF.

V gene TRBV7-8 combines with J gene TRBJ1-1; tentatively, D is TRBD1 (5 bases). The germline CDR1 and CDR2 sequences are SGHVS and FQNEAQ. The CDR3 contains 14 residues. Trimming shortened V by 2 bases and J by 2 bases, and 9 bases separated the two germline ends. In DNA, the CDR3 is TGTGCCAGCAGCTTAATCGGGGGAAACACTGAAGCTTTCTTT. Translated, it gives CASSLIGGNTEAFF.

This chain uses TRBV5-1 with TRBJ2-7; D is possibly TRBD1 (5 bases). CDR3 length: 13 amino acids. Between the trimmed V and J ends, which lost 1 base and 3 bases, there was a span of 8 bases. Looked up from germline, CDR1 is SGHRS and CDR2 is YFSETQ. The DNA of the CDR3 is TGCGCCAGCAGCTTGCCAGGGAACTACGAGCAGTACTTC. Its translation is CASSLPGNYEQYF.

The rearrangement uses TRBV15 and TRBJ1-5; a possible D gene is TRBD1 (5 bases). The CDR3 is 17 amino acids. Trimming cost V 0 bases and J 6 bases, with 18 bases left between them. The germline gives CDR1 LNHNV, CDR2 YYDKDF (reference sequence). The chain's CDR3 is CATSREPTVLGAQPQHF. As DNA, the CDR3 is TGTGCCACCAGCAGAGAGCCTACAGTCTTAGGGGCTCAGCCCCAGCATTTT. Drawing the rest from reference TRBV15 and TRBJ1-5, the complete variable domain is DAMVIQNPRYQVTQFGKPVTLSCSQTLNHNVMYWYQQKSSQAPKLLFHYYDKDFNNEADTPDNFQSRRPNTSFCFLDIRSPGLGDTAMYLCATSREPTVLGAQPQHFGDGTRLSIL.

J is TRBJ2-1 and V is TRBV7-3; 9 nucleotides align to TRBD2. The CDR3 is made up of 20 amino acids. In germline, CDR1 is SGHTA, CDR2 FQGTGA. J gave up 1 base and V 2 bases, and 15 bases lay outside the gene matches. CDR3 sequence: CASSLLPGLATWGSYNEQFF. The CDR3 DNA sequence: TGTGCCAGCAGCTTATTGCCGGGACTAGCTACATGGGGATCCTACAATGAGCAGTTCTTC.

The chain employs TRBV29-1 and TRBJ1-2, with TRBD1 matching over 7 bases. With V trimmed by 2 bases and J by 4 bases, 4 bases remained unmatched. Germline assignment: CDR1 SQVTM and CDR2 ANQGSEA. CDR3 size: 13 residues. The CDR3, as DNA: TGCAGCGTTGAAACCGGGACAGTCTATGGCTACACCTTC. Amino acids: CSVETGTVYGYTF.

V and J are TRBV6-6 and TRBJ2-7; TRBD2 aligns across 7 bases. J lost 5 bases, V lost 4 bases, and 5 bases had no gene match. Germline-derived CDR1 and CDR2 are MNHNY and SVGAGI (reference sequence). The CDR3 spans 13 residues. The CDR3 DNA reads TGTGCCAGCAGTTCCCGACTAGCCAACGAGCAGTACTTC. This gives the protein CASSSRLANEQYF.

The chain recombines TRBV10-1 with TRBJ1-1, with 7 positions matching TRBD1. J gave up 0 bases and V 6 bases, and 19 bases lay outside the gene matches. The CDR3 is 19 amino acids. Germline values: CDR1 WNHNN, CDR2 SYGVQD (reference sequence). The DNA for the CDR3 is TGCGCCAGCAGGGGGCGGTCTACAGGGGACCAAAACCTGAACACTGAAGCTTTCTTT. Encoded protein: CASRGRSTGDQNLNTEAFF.

The V call is TRBV27, the J call TRBJ2-5, with D possibly being TRBD1 (5 bases). Near its end, the DNA agrees better with TRBJ2-7, so the J call may be wrong. The CDR3 totals 15 residues. CDR1 and CDR2 (germline): MNHEY, SMNVEV (reference sequence). CDR3 sequence (DNA): TGTGCCAGCAGTTCCCCAGGGTTGGGCTCCTACGAGCAGTACTTC. It translates to CASSSPGLGSYEQYF.

This clone was counted once. The rearrangement links TRBV28 to TRBJ2-7; D is possibly TRBD1 or TRBD2 (5 bases each). Germline V lookup: CDR1 MDHEN, CDR2 SYDVKM. This CDR3 is 15 amino acids long. V lost 5 bases and J lost 4, with 18 bases in between. In DNA form, the CDR3 reads TGTGCCAGCAGTCCCGGGACCGTGAAACGGTACGAGCAGTACTTC. Amino acid sequence: CASSPGTVKRYEQYF.

The rearrangement uses TRBV5-1 and TRBJ1-1; TRBD1 is a possible D gene (5 bases). V lost 0 bases and J lost 7, with 16 bases in between. Germline V gene data show CDR1 as SGHRS and CDR2 as YFSETQ. The CDR3 consists of 15 residues. The CDR3 spells CASSLARGEGHEAFF. CDR3 nucleotides: TGCGCCAGCAGCTTGGCTAGGGGCGAAGGCCATGAAGCTTTCTTT.

The CDR3 spells CATSRDPGTTKNTQYF. In DNA, the CDR3 is TGTGCCACCAGCAGAGATCCCGGGACGACTAAAAATACGCAGTATTTT. The genes are TRBV15 and TRBJ2-3; either TRBD1 or TRBD2 may fit D (5 bases each). V lost 0 bases and J 7 bases, leaving 17 bases between the germline ends. Germline CDR1 LNHNV, CDR2 YYDKDF (reference sequence). The CDR3 totals 16 residues.

This clone came up once. The chain combines TRBV11-2 with TRBJ2-2; D gene unclear. CDR3 length: 14 amino acids. V was cut by 7 bases and J by 0 bases, with 9 bases left in between. From germline, CDR1 is SGHAT and CDR2 FQNNGV. CDR3 nucleotides: TGTGCCAGCACCCTAATCCCGAACACCGGGGAGCTGTTTTTT. Its protein is CASTLIPNTGELFF.

Only one count was recorded for this clone. This sequence joins TRBV28 and TRBJ1-5; 7 bases line up with TRBD1. The CDR3 runs 15 residues. V was pared by 10 bases and J by 2 bases, with 11 bases of the junction left unmatched. Per the germline V gene, CDR1 is MDHEN and CDR2 is SYDVKM. The CDR3 DNA follows: TGTGCCACGGTCGAGGGGGCTGTTGGCAATCAGCCCCAGCATTTT. Translation gives CATVEGAVGNQPQHF.

The V and J genes are TRBV6-1 and TRBJ2-7; 9 nucleotides agree with TRBD1. The CDR3 has 15 residues. The V segment lost 5 bases and the J segment 4 bases; nucleotides outside the gene matches: 9. Germline values: CDR1 MNHNS, CDR2 SASEGT. The CDR3 region is CASSPAGTGMYEQYF. CDR3 coding DNA: TGTGCCAGCAGTCCAGCCGGGACAGGGATGTACGAGCAGTACTTC.

This clone came up once. This CDR3 reads CASSRDRARGYTF. CDR3 sequence (DNA): TGTGCCAGCAGCCGCGACAGGGCTAGGGGCTACACCTTC. The rearrangement joins TRBV5-6 to TRBJ1-2, with 7 bases identical to TRBD1. Unmatched junction bases numbered 8, after V lost 4 bases and J lost 8 bases. The length of the CDR3 is 13 residues. The germline V gene encodes CDR1 SGHDT and CDR2 YYEEEE.